The text below deals with one TCR beta chain. Its antigen is unknown. These data belong to a study of CXCR3-negative and CXCR3-positive naive CD8 T cells. Every subset of CD8+ T cells was sorted in triplicate at some 310,000 cells each. Naive CD8+ T cells were CD45RO-CCR7+CD27+CD95-. This CDR3 contains 15 residues. In preparing the TRB cDNA libraries, 5' RACE with UMI labels was used. TCRdb derives one entry per CDR3 protein from the 5' RACE reads, leaving out DNA. Its clone listing holds under 150,000 distinct CDR3 sequences. Regarding the study as a whole: Fresh PBMCs were used in most assays, and CXCR3 expression partially decreased after cryopreservation. Comparison of naive CXCR3-negative and CXCR3-positive cells revealed similar TRBV-TRBJ usage, while memory cells differed. More hydrophobic TRB CDR3s occurred in CXCR3-positive than in CXCR3-negative naive cells.

The chain has TRBV12-3 or TRBV12-4 and TRBJ2-2; no DNA is available, so the TRBD1 call from TCRdb remains unchecked. What was sequenced was naive CXCR3+ CD8+ T cells from blood. Subset defined: CD45RO-CCR7+CD27+CD95- naive CD8+ T cells expressing CXCR3 (TNR3+). The TCR originated in a human donor in good health. Some clones in this sample may be carry-over from other donors' samples. The CDR3 here is CASSGAGANTGELFF.